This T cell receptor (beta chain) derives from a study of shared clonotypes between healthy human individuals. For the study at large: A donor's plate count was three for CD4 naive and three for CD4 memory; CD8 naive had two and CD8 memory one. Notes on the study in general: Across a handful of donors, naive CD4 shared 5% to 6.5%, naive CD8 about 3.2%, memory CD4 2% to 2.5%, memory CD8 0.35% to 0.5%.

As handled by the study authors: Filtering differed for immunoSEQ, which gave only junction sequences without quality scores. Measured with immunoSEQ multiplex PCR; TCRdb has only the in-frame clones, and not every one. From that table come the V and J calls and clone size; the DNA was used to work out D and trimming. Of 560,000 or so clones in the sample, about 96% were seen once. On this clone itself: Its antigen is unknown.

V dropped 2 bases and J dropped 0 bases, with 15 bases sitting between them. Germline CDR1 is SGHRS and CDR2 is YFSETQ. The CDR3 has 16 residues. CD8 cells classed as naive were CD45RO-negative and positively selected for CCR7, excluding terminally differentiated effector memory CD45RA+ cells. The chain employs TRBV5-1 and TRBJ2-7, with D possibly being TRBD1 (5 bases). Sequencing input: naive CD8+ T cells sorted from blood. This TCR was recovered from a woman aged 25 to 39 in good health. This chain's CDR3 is CASSLLPRVSSYEQYF. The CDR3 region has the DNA TGCGCCAGCAGCTTATTACCCAGGGTGAGCTCCTACGAGCAGTACTTC.